These T cell receptor beta chains were read from a single sample in a study of monozygotic twins with inflammatory bowel disease. Each CDR3 protein gets one entry in TCRdb, which reprocessed the 5' RACE reads and gives no DNA. This table lists about 99,000 distinct CDR3 sequences. Sequenced: blood. These receptors originate from a human donor with ulcerative colitis or Crohn's disease, or a healthy co-twin of an affected twin (not recorded which). Both conserved end residues are part of each CDR3.

TRBJ1-2,TRBV6-6,CASSYQGSNYGYTF
TRBJ2-3,TRBV24-1,CATSDLRFGGTDTQYF
TRBJ1-6,TRBV7-2,CASSQRQYNSPLHF
TRBJ2-3,TRBV3-1,CASSELAGDDTQYF
TRBJ2-3,TRBV11-2,CASSSLSGSYTQYF
TRBJ1-1,TRBV27,CASSWEGRPTEAFF
TRBJ1-3,TRBV6-5,CASSYSAMRVSRGNTIYF
TRBJ2-1,TRBV7-6,CASSLGALAGNEQFF
TRBJ1-4,TRBV5-1,CASSLAPAVNEKLFF
TRBJ2-7,TRBV15,CATQRVQGYEQYF
TRBJ1-5,TRBV20-1,CSANRDRQRGRQPQHF
TRBJ1-2,TRBV6-5,CASSSDSGPPRFSYGYTF
TRBJ1-5,TRBV5-1,CASSLLPGPQPQHF
TRBJ2-5,TRBV27,CASSFRLAGGRQETQYF
TRBJ2-1,TRBV24-1,CATSETGQPRDEQFF
TRBJ2-7,TRBV5-1,CASSLAGHNEQYF
TRBJ2-7,TRBV7-6,CASSLAPDRNYEQYF
TRBJ2-1,TRBV3-1,CASSQVRLSEQFF
TRBJ2-1,TRBV29-1,CSAAPASEQFF
TRBJ2-7,TRBV20-1,CSARVFGTSDRYEQYF
TRBJ2-3,TRBV5-1,CASTWGAGGSRDTQYF
TRBJ2-7,TRBV7-2,CASSPLAQYEQYF
TRBJ2-1,TRBV7-6,CASSPGLAGVYNEQFF
TRBJ2-2,TRBV4-1,CASSQIRPGELFF
TRBJ2-2,TRBV12-3/TRBV12-4,CASSVIRPPNTGELFF
TRBJ1-2,TRBV28,CASRTTGRSNYGYTF
TRBJ2-1,TRBV6-2/TRBV6-3,CASSTGLADNEQFF
TRBJ1-5,TRBV20-1,CSAHRARRNQPQHF
TRBJ2-2,TRBV24-1,CATGHGLADTGELFF